The 22 T cell receptor beta chains given below trace back to one sample, sequenced in a study of T cells after yellow fever vaccination. TCRdb re-called the 5' RACE reads through MiXCR, storing one row per CDR3 protein. Of some 200,000 distinct CDR3 sequences listed, approximately 10% were seen once; the top ten hold about 40%. Sequencing used CD8+ T cells sorted from PBMCs, obtained 15 days after the yellow fever booster vaccination. The origin of the receptors is a young man who received the YFV17D yellow fever vaccine.

This chain connects TRBV11-2 to TRBJ2-7; D uncertain. V shed 6 bases and J shed 4 bases, with 10 bases lying between them. The CDR3 runs 12 residues. CDR1 is SGHAT and CDR2 is FQNNGV in the germline V gene. In DNA form, the CDR3 reads TGTGCCAGCAGTTCGTTGGGGTACGAGCAGTACTTC. It translates to CASSSLGYEQYF.

This clonotype was detected a few times. The gene calls are TRBV2 and TRBJ2-3; D is perhaps TRBD2 (6 bases). Between the trimmed V and J ends, which lost 6 bases and 0 bases, there was a span of 13 bases. From germline, CDR1 is SNHLY and CDR2 FYNNEI. This CDR3 has 15 residues. CDR3 coding DNA: TGTGCCAGCAGGGGGACTGCCAGGAGCACAGATACGCAGTATTTT. Its translation: CASRGTARSTDTQYF.

Worth noting for this clonotype: This clone may be a read error of a much larger clone one base away. This rearrangement joins TRBV4-1 to TRBJ2-7, with D possibly being TRBD2 (5 bases). CDR3 length equals 16 residues. Germline CDR1 reads MGHRA; CDR2 reads YSYEKL. V lost 1 base and J 1 base, leaving 14 bases between the germline ends. DNA of the CDR3: TGCGCCAGCAGCCAAGCGACATTGAGCGGTTCCTACGAGCAGTACTTC. Amino acids: CASSQATLSGSYEQYF.

The rearrangement uses TRBV19 and TRBJ2-7, with TRBD1 matching 10 bases. Trimming removed 10 bases from V and 6 bases from J; junction bases left unmatched: 12. Germline V gives CDR1 LNHDA, CDR2 SQIVND (reference sequence). CDR3 length equals 14 residues. CDR3 in amino acids: CATRSGTGAGEQYF. The CDR3 nucleotides read TGTGCCACTCGCTCCGGGACAGGGGCGGGCGAGCAGTACTTC.

This clonotype was detected a few times. The V gene is TRBV7-9, the J gene TRBJ1-1; no clear D gene. Germline loops: CDR1 SEHNR, CDR2 FQNEAQ (reference sequence). The CDR3 length is 12 residues. V gave up 7 bases and J gave up 8 bases, with 14 bases separating them. This CDR3 reads CASTLGLGEAFF. The DNA for the CDR3 is TGTGCCAGCACCCTAGGCTTGGGAGAAGCTTTCTTT.

V is TRBV20-1 and J is TRBJ1-1; D unclear. V lost 4 bases, J lost 8 bases, and 11 bases lay in between. The V gene's germline CDR1 is DFQATT and CDR2 SNEGSKA (reference sequence). The length of the CDR3 is 11 residues. The CDR3 region has the DNA TGCAGTGCTACCTGGGCGGCAGAAGCTTTCTTT. It specifies CSATWAAEAFF.

The chain uses TRBV7-9 and TRBJ1-2; tentative D call: TRBD1 (5 bases). Looked up from germline, CDR1 is SEHNR and CDR2 is FQNEAQ (reference sequence). This CDR3 is 14 amino acids long. V was cut by 2 bases and J by 5 bases, with 12 bases left in between. The chain's CDR3 is CASSLSSGFYGYTF. The CDR3 DNA sequence: TGTGCCAGCAGCTTAAGTTCAGGGTTTTATGGCTACACCTTC.

This chain connects TRBV14 to TRBJ2-2; D not certain. CDR3 length equals 17 residues. From germline, CDR1 is SGHDN and CDR2 FVKESK. V was trimmed by 4 bases and J by 0 bases, leaving 15 bases between them. The CDR3 DNA sequence: TGTGCCAGCAGCCCCCCCGAGTATTTCGCGAACACCGGGGAGCTGTTTTTT. This sequence encodes CASSPPEYFANTGELFF.

This clonotype came up a few times. The J gene is TRBJ2-3, the V gene TRBV12-3 or TRBV12-4; D gene uncertain. Trimming took 3 bases from V and 4 from J, leaving 8 bases between them. The CDR3 contains 13 residues. The CDR3 loop reads CASSFFTPDTQYF. CDR3 coding DNA: TGTGCCAGCAGTTTCTTCACCCCAGATACGCAGTATTTT.

The V call is TRBV7-3, the J call TRBJ2-3; D is unresolved. Germline V CDR1 and CDR2: SGHTA, FQGTGA. This CDR3 is built from 15 residues. Trimming removed 5 bases from V and 2 bases from J, with 14 bases in between. Written as DNA, the CDR3 is TGTGCCAGCAGCCCTAGGGCAGATCCCACAGATACGCAGTATTTT. This gives the protein CASSPRADPTDTQYF.

The chain couples TRBV10-3 to TRBJ2-2, with TRBD2 matching 15 bases. V lost 6 bases to trimming and J lost 2 bases; unmatched junction nucleotides: 4. The germline gives CDR1 ENHRY, CDR2 SYGVKD. The CDR3 runs 17 residues. CDR3 bases: TGTGCCATCAGGCAGGGACTAGCGGGGGGCAACACCGGGGAGCTGTTTTTT. This encodes CAIRQGLAGGNTGELFF.

A few counts support this clonotype. The chain uses TRBV6-6 and TRBJ2-5, with a possible D match to TRBD2 (6 bases). CDR1 and CDR2 from the germline V gene are MNHNY and SVGAGI (reference sequence). V dropped 0 bases and J dropped 5 bases, with 22 bases sitting between them. The CDR3 is 18 amino acids. CDR3 sequence (DNA): TGTGCCAGCAGTTACTCTTTCCTCCCGAGGAGGGGATTTGAGACCCAGTACTTC. Its translation is CASSYSFLPRRGFETQYF.

This clonotype was observed at least ten times. The CDR3 reads CASRATGFNQPQHF. The CDR3, as DNA: TGTGCCAGCAGAGCGACGGGCTTCAATCAGCCCCAGCATTTT. The chain recombines TRBV27 with TRBJ1-5; D not certain. The CDR3 has 14 residues. The germline V gene encodes CDR1 MNHEY and CDR2 SMNVEV (reference sequence). V was pared by 6 bases and J by 3 bases, with 12 bases between.

The chain carries TRBV20-1 and TRBJ2-1; no clear D gene. The CDR3 runs to 15 residues. Germline lookup yields CDR1 DFQATT and CDR2 SNEGSKA (reference sequence). V lost 0 bases and J 0 bases, leaving 9 bases between the germline ends. The CDR3 DNA reads TGCAGTGCTAGAGATCCGTTAAGCTCCTACAATGAGCAGTTCTTC. Translating gives CSARDPLSSYNEQFF.

This clonotype occurred a few times. V is TRBV21-1 and J is TRBJ2-7; no DNA check was done on the table's D call, TRBD2. TRBV21-1 is a pseudogene segment. The CDR3 has 19 residues. CDR3 sequence: CASSKKTSGGVTSTGEQYV. The CDR3 DNA reads as TGTGCCAGCAGCAAAAAGACTAGCGGGGGAGTAACAAGTACAGGCGAGCAGTACGTC.

This clonotype was observed a handful of times. The J gene is TRBJ1-6, the V gene TRBV7-9; 8 nucleotides agree with TRBD1. The ends lost 5 bases at V and 6 bases at J; junction bases unmatched: 6. Germline V gene lookup returns CDR1 SEHNR and CDR2 FQNEAQ (reference sequence). This CDR3 is built from 15 residues. The CDR3 sequence is CASSQVRGRNSPLHF. The CDR3 DNA reads TGTGCCAGCAGCCAAGTCAGGGGGCGTAATTCACCCCTCCACTTT.

The sample holds a few counts of this clonotype. The chain employs TRBV7-2 and TRBJ2-5; either TRBD1 or TRBD2 may supply D (7 bases each). The V end was cut by 5 bases, the J end by 5 bases, with 27 bases between. CDR1 SGHTA and CDR2 FQGNSA come from the germline V gene. This CDR3 is built from 18 residues. DNA for the CDR3: TGTGCCAGCAGCCCCGCCTTAATTTCAGGGGGGGTCGGGGAGACCCAGTACTTC. Translating gives CASSPALISGGVGETQYF.

J is TRBJ1-2 and V is TRBV29-1; D is perhaps TRBD1 (5 bases). The CDR3 is made up of 14 amino acids. CDR1 and CDR2 (germline): SQVTM, ANQGSEA. Trimming removed 4 bases from V and 8 bases from J, with 20 bases in between. CDR3 nucleotide sequence: TGCAGCGTTGGACCCGACAGTGCCTCGGAGGGCTACACCTTC. This translates into CSVGPDSASEGYTF.

This clonotype was detected only a few times. The chain has TRBV11-2 and TRBJ2-1; possible D gene TRBD2, 6 bases. Germline V gene sequence: CDR1 SGHAT, CDR2 FQNNGV. This CDR3 region has 15 residues. Trimming pared 7 bases from V and 4 bases from J, leaving 17 bases between. CDR3 amino acids: CASTLRIRGYNEQFF. In nucleotides, the CDR3 is TGTGCCAGCACATTGAGGATCCGGGGGTACAATGAGCAGTTCTTC.

This clonotype was counted only a few times. The CDR3 DNA reads as TGTGCCAGCATCGGACCGTTAGGGGGCTCCCTGTCCTACGAGCAGTACTTC. Translated, it gives CASIGPLGGSLSYEQYF. The chain has TRBV7-9 and TRBJ2-7; 7 bases align to TRBD1. Trimming cost V 7 bases and J 1 base; bases outside gene matches: 16. Germline CDR1 SEHNR, CDR2 FQNEAQ (reference sequence). This CDR3 spans 17 amino acids.

V gene TRBV2 combines with J gene TRBJ2-1; no definite D call. Germline values: CDR1 SNHLY, CDR2 FYNNEI. Trimming took off 6 bases at V and 7 bases at J, with 16 bases between the two ends. CDR3 length: 14 amino acids. The CDR3 spells CASRFFGLGNEQFF. CDR3 nucleotide sequence: TGTGCCAGCAGGTTTTTTGGTCTCGGGAATGAGCAGTTCTTC.

V usage is TRBV20-1 and J usage is TRBJ2-1; 7 nucleotides match TRBD1. The CDR3 covers 15 residues. With 6 bases clipped from V and 6 bases from J, the junction kept 14 bases outside the gene matches. CDR1 is DFQATT, CDR2 SNEGSKA, per germline (reference sequence). The CDR3 loop is CSADDRAESGNEQFF. Here the CDR3 DNA reads TGCAGTGCGGACGACAGGGCCGAGTCGGGCAATGAGCAGTTCTTC.